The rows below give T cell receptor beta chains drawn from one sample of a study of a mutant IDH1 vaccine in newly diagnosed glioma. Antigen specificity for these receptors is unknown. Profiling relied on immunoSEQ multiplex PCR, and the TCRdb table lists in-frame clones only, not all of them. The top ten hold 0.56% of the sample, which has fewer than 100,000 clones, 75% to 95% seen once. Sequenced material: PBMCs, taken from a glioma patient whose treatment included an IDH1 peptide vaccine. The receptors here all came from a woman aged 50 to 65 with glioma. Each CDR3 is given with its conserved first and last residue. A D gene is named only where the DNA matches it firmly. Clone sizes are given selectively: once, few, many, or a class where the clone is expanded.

TGTGCCAGCATTCGCCAGGACTTCTATGGCTACACCTTC | CASIRQDFYGYTF | TRBJ1-2 | . | TRBV2 | .
TGTGCCAGCAGCGTATCGGGGGGCACAGATACGCAGTATTTT | CASSVSGGTDTQYF | TRBJ2-3 | . | TRBV9 | .
TGTGCCAGCAGCTTGGACACTAGCCCACCTGGCAATGAGCAGTTCTTC | CASSLDTSPPGNEQFF | TRBJ2-1 | . | TRBV5-4 | .
TGTGCCAGCAGCTTAAACCAGATTAACACCGGGGAGCTGTTTTTT | CASSLNQINTGELFF | TRBJ2-2 | . | TRBV7-9 | .
TGTGCCAGCAGCGCCGGGCCCCTTGGGGAGACCCAGTACTTC | CASSAGPLGETQYF | TRBJ2-5 | . | TRBV11-3 | .
TGCGCCAGCAGCGACATCCCAGATACGCAGTATTTT | CASSDIPDTQYF | TRBJ2-3 | . | TRBV5-1 | .
TGTGCCAGCAGCCTGGCCCTAAGGTCCGATCAGCCCCAGCATTTT | CASSLALRSDQPQHF | TRBJ1-5 | . | TRBV5-6 | .
TGTGCCAGCAGTGAGCAGTCGGCCAAAAACATTCAGTACTTC | CASSEQSAKNIQYF | TRBJ2-4 | . | TRBV2 | .
TGTGCCTGGAGTACAGCGGAAGAGACCCAGTACTTC | CAWSTAEETQYF | TRBJ2-5 | . | TRBV30 | once
TGTGCCACAGGCGTCGGGGGGCGCGGGATCACAGATACGCAGTATTTT | CATGVGGRGITDTQYF | TRBJ2-3 | . | TRBV10-3 | .
TGTGCCAGCAGCTTAGCAGGGTTGGGCTACACCTTC | CASSLAGLGYTF | TRBJ1-2 | . | TRBV7-9 | .
TGTGCCAGCAGTTTAGATTTTTTGGCGGGGAGCTCTGGAAACACCATATATTTT | CASSLDFLAGSSGNTIYF | TRBJ1-3 | . | TRBV28 | .
TGTGCCAGCAGCTTAAACGTCGAAAACAGGGCCTTCTATGGCTACACCTTC | CASSLNVENRAFYGYTF | TRBJ1-2 | . | TRBV7-9 | .
TGTGCCAGCAGCTTATTAGGGAGCAATCAGCCCCAGCATTTT | CASSLLGSNQPQHF | TRBJ1-5 | . | TRBV7-9 | .
TGTGCCAGCACCCCTGGGACTACCTTTAGCACAGATACGCAGTATTTT | CASTPGTTFSTDTQYF | TRBJ2-3 | TRBD2 | TRBV27 | .
TGTGCCAGCAGTTTATCTTTGAGCTCCTATAATTCACCCCTCCACTTT | CASSLSLSSYNSPLHF | TRBJ1-6 | . | TRBV27 | once
TGTGCCAGCTCACCACTGGGCGACAGGGGCAAACTGTTTTTT | CASSPLGDRGKLFF | TRBJ1-4 | TRBD1 | TRBV18 | .
TGCGCCAGCAGCTACTCCGGCGGCAGGGAGAACACTGAAGCTTTCTTT | CASSYSGGRENTEAFF | TRBJ1-1 | . | TRBV5-1 | .
TGCGCCAGCAGCCCGCTGACAGGGGAGTTGAGAAACACCATATATTTT | CASSPLTGELRNTIYF | TRBJ1-3 | TRBD1 | TRBV5-1 | .
TGTGCCAACAGCATTGGGACAGGGGGCCGGCACAATCAGCCCCAGCATTTT | CANSIGTGGRHNQPQHF | TRBJ1-5 | TRBD1 | TRBV7-9 | .
TGTGCCATAGGGGGGAGGAAATCCTACGAGCAGTACTTC | CAIGGRKSYEQYF | TRBJ2-7 | . | TRBV2 | .
TGTGCCAGCAGTGGGCGACAGGAAACCTACGAGCAGTACTTC | CASSGRQETYEQYF | TRBJ2-7 | . | TRBV6-1 | once
TGTGCCAGCAGTCTCAGGGGGTGGGGTCAGCCCCAGCATTTT | CASSLRGWGQPQHF | TRBJ1-5 | TRBD1 | TRBV27 | once
TGTGCCAGTTCCGGAAACACCATATATTTT | CASSGNTIYF | TRBJ1-3 | . | TRBV9 | .
TGTGCCAGTAGTATGGAGGCCGGGACAGGGGCCTACGAGCAGTACTTC | CASSMEAGTGAYEQYF | TRBJ2-7 | TRBD1 | TRBV19 | .
TGTGCCAGCAGCCAAGACCGCTCGGGGTCCTACGAGCAGTACTTC | CASSQDRSGSYEQYF | TRBJ2-7 | . | TRBV4-2 | .
TGTGCCAGCAGCCCCCACAGGGGAGTCGGGGAGCTGTTTTTT | CASSPHRGVGELFF | TRBJ2-2 | TRBD1 | TRBV13 | .
TGTGCCAGCAGCTTACCTTCCTCTGGACTCCACCCCAACACCGGGGAGCTGTTTTTT | CASSLPSSGLHPNTGELFF | TRBJ2-2 | . | TRBV7-2 | .
TGTGCCAGCAGTGAAGTGGGGTACAGGGTCTCTGGAAACACCATATATTTT | CASSEVGYRVSGNTIYF | TRBJ1-3 | . | TRBV6-1 | .
TGTGCCAGCAGCTGGTACGGGACAGGGAATCTAGCCAAAAACATTCAGTACTTC | CASSWYGTGNLAKNIQYF | TRBJ2-4 | TRBD1 | TRBV5-4 | .
TGTGCCAGCAGCTTCCTACCCCCGGACTCTGAGGCCTACGAGCAGTACTTC | CASSFLPPDSEAYEQYF | TRBJ2-7 | . | TRBV7-2 | .
TGTGCCAGCAGACCATATACGGACGTTTCTGAAGCTTTCTTT | CASRPYTDVSEAFF | TRBJ1-1 | . | TRBV6-6 | .
TGCGCCTGCCCCTTGGGACAGGAGGTAAACGCGAACACCGGGGAGCTGTTTTTT | CACPLGQEVNANTGELFF | TRBJ2-2 | TRBD1 | TRBV23-1 | .
TGTGCCAGCAGCCTTAGCGGGAGGGCTAACAATGAGCAGTTCTTC | CASSLSGRANNEQFF | TRBJ2-1 | TRBD2 | TRBV14 | .
TGTGCCAGCAGCTTATCGGACGGTCCGGGGTACGAGCAGTACTTC | CASSLSDGPGYEQYF | TRBJ2-7 | . | TRBV11-3 | once
TGTGCCAGCCTAGAACAGGGATACTCCACCGGGGAGCTGTTTTTT | CASLEQGYSTGELFF | TRBJ2-2 | . | TRBV6-1 | .
TGTGCCAGCAGTGGGAACACCGGGGAGCTGTTTTTT | CASSGNTGELFF | TRBJ2-2 | . | TRBV6-1 | once
TGTGCCAGCAGCGTAGGGGCTAGCGCCAGCTCTGGGGCCAACGTCCTGACTTTC | CASSVGASASSGANVLTF | TRBJ2-6 | . | TRBV9 | .
TGTGCCAGCAGTCCCGGCGGGGGCTACGAGCAGTACTTC | CASSPGGGYEQYF | TRBJ2-7 | TRBD2 | TRBV28 | .
TGTGCCAGCAGTTTCCCGAGGGCAGGGAGCAATCAGCCCCAGCATTTT | CASSFPRAGSNQPQHF | TRBJ1-5 | . | TRBV28 | .
TGTGCCAGCCCCACTCGGGACAGCTTTAACTATGGCTACACCTTC | CASPTRDSFNYGYTF | TRBJ1-2 | TRBD1 | TRBV6-4 | .
TGTGCCAGCAGTGATGGGGGGGGACCTATGGCCCAGCATTTT | CASSDGGGPMAQHF | TRBJ1-5 | . | TRBV25-1 | .
TGCGCCAGCAGCTTACTTTCACAGGGGGAAGATGGCTACACCTTC | CASSLLSQGEDGYTF | TRBJ1-2 | TRBD1 | TRBV5-1 | .
TGCACCAGCAGCCAAGGGCGGGAGGCCGATGAGCAGTTCTTC | CTSSQGREADEQFF | TRBJ2-1 | . | TRBV1 | .
TGCGCCAGCAGCTTGGGGGGCTCGTTCTCCTACAATGAGCAGTTCTTC | CASSLGGSFSYNEQFF | TRBJ2-1 | . | TRBV5-1 | few
TGTGCCAGCAGCTTAGAAGGGACTAGGGGCAATGAGCAGTTCTTC | CASSLEGTRGNEQFF | TRBJ2-1 | TRBD2 | TRBV11-3 | .
TGTGCCAGCAGTCCCGGGACAGGGTGGTGGTACGAGCAGTACTTC | CASSPGTGWWYEQYF | TRBJ2-7 | TRBD1 | TRBV6-5 | .
TGTGCCAGCAGTTTGACAGGAAACAATCAGCCCCAGCATTTT | CASSLTGNNQPQHF | TRBJ1-5 | . | TRBV27 | .
TGCACCAGCAGCCAAGATCCCGGGACAGCTGGCTATGGCTACACCTTC | CTSSQDPGTAGYGYTF | TRBJ1-2 | . | TRBV1 | .
TGTGCCAGCTCCCAGACAGTAGCCAAAAACATTCAGTACTTC | CASSQTVAKNIQYF | TRBJ2-4 | . | TRBV28 | .
TGTGCCAGCAGCCCTGGGTACCCGCGGGCGGCGGGAGAGGGAGATACGCAGTATTTT | CASSPGYPRAAGEGDTQYF | TRBJ2-3 | TRBD2 | TRBV11-2 | .
TGTGCCAGCAGCTGGGGACTGGAATCCTACGAGCAGTACTTC | CASSWGLESYEQYF | TRBJ2-7 | . | TRBV7-2 | once
TGTGCCAGCAGCCGCCTGGCGGGAGGTGCCCATGAGCAGTTCTTC | CASSRLAGGAHEQFF | TRBJ2-1 | TRBD2 | TRBV5-4 | .
TGTGCCAGCAGTGAAAGCACAGGGGTGAACACTGAAGCTTTCTTT | CASSESTGVNTEAFF | TRBJ1-1 | TRBD1 | TRBV6-1 | .
TGTGCCAGCAGTTTAGGCCACAATGAGCAGTTCTTC | CASSLGHNEQFF | TRBJ2-1 | . | TRBV28 | .